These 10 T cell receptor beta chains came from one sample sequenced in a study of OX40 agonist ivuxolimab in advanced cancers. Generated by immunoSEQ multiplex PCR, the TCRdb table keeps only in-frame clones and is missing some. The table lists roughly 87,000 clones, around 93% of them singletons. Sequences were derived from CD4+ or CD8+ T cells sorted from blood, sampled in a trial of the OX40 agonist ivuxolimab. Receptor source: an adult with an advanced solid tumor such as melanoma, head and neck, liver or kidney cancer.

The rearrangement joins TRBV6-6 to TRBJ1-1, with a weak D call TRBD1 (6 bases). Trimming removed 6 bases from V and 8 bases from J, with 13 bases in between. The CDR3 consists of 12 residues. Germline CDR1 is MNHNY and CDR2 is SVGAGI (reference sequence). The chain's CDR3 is CASRPGQIEAFF. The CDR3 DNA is TGTGCCAGCAGACCAGGACAGATCGAAGCTTTCTTT.

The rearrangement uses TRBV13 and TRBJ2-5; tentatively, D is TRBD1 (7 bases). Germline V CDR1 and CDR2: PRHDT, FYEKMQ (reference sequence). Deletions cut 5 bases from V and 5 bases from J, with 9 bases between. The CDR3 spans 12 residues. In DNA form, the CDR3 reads TGTGCCAGCAGCCCAGGGGGGGAGACCCAGTACTTC. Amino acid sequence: CASSPGGETQYF. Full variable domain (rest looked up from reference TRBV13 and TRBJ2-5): AAGVIQSPRHLIKEKRETATLKCYPIPRHDTVYWYQQGPGQDPQFLISFYEKMQSDKGSIPDRFSAQQFSDYHSELNMSSLELGDSALYFCASSPGGETQYFGPGTRLLVL.

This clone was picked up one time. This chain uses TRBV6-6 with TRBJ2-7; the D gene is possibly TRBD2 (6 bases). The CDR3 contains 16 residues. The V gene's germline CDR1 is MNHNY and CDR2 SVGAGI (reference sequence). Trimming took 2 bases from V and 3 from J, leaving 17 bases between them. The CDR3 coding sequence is TGTGCCAGCAGTTACGGCCGGGGACCCGGGGGCTACGAGCAGTACTTC. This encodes CASSYGRGPGGYEQYF.

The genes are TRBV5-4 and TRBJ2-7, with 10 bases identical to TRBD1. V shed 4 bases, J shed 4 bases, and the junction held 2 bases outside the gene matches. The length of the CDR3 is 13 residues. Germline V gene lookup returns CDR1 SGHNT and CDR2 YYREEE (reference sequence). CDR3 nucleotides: TGTGCCAGCAGCGCGGACAGGGGGTACGAGCAGTACTTC. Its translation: CASSADRGYEQYF.

The CDR3 DNA reads TGTGCCAGCAGCTCGGGACCCCTCTACGAGCAGTACTTC. Its protein is CASSSGPLYEQYF. The chain employs TRBV7-9 and TRBJ2-7, with D perhaps given as TRBD1 or TRBD2 (5 bases each). Per the germline V gene, CDR1 is SEHNR and CDR2 is FQNEAQ (reference sequence). There are 13 residues in the CDR3. V was pared by 4 bases and J by 3 bases, with 10 bases between.

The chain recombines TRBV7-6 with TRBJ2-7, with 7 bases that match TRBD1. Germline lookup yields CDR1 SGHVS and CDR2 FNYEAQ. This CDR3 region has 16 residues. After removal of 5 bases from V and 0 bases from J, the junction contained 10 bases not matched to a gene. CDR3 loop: CASSGTDGFSSYEQYF. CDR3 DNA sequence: TGTGCCAGCAGCGGGACAGATGGATTCAGCTCCTACGAGCAGTACTTC.

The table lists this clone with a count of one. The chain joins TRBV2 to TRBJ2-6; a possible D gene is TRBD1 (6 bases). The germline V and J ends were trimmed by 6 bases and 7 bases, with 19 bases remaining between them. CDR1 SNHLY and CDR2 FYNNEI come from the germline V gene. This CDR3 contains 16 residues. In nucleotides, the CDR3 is TGTGCCAGCAGCTCGTCAGGGGCCGGTCTAGCCAACGTCCTGACTTTC. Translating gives CASSSSGAGLANVLTF.

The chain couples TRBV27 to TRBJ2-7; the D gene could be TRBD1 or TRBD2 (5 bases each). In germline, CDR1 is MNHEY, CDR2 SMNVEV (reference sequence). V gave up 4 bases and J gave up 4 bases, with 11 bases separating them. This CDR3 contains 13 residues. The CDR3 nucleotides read TGTGCCAGCAGTTGGGGACCCCTTTACGAGCAGTACTTC. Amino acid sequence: CASSWGPLYEQYF.

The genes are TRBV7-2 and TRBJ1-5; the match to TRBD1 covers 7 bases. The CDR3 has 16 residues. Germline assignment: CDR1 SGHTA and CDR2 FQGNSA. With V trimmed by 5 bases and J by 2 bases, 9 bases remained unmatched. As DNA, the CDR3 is TGTGCCAGCAGCCAACACAGGGGAGGGGGCAATCAGCCCCAGCATTTT. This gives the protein CASSQHRGGGNQPQHF.

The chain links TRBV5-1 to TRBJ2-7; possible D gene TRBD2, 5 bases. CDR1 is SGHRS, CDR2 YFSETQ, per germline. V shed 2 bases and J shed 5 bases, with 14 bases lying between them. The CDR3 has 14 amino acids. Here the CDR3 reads CASSFRTDGDEQYF. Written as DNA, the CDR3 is TGCGCCAGCAGCTTTCGGACTGACGGCGACGAGCAGTACTTC. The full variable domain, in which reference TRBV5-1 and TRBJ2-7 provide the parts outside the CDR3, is KAGVTQTPRYLIKTRGQQVTLSCSPISGHRSVSWYQQTPGQGLQFLFEYFSETQRNKGNFPGRFSGRQFSNSRSEMNVSTLELGDSALYLCASSFRTDGDEQYFGPGTRLTVT.